The 6 T cell receptor beta chains below were found in one sample sequenced in a study of blood T cell repertoires in COVID-19. Assay: immunoSEQ multiplex PCR; the TCRdb copy retains only in-frame clones and omits some. In the table there are about 190,000 clones, around 85% of which are singletons. Sequences were obtained from peripheral blood. The source is a man aged 65 to 85 with active or convalescent COVID-19.

The chain joins TRBV28 to TRBJ2-3; TRBD1 matches at 8 bases. The length of the CDR3 is 16 residues. V gave up 3 bases and J gave up 4 bases; unmatched junction bases: 9. Germline V gene data show CDR1 as MDHEN and CDR2 as SYDVKM. This CDR3 is CASSFGRWTGSDTQYF. For the CDR3, the DNA is TGTGCCAGCAGTTTTGGGAGGTGGACAGGGTCAGATACGCAGTATTTT.

V usage is TRBV28 and J usage is TRBJ2-1; the match to TRBD2 covers 7 bases. The ends lost 3 bases at V and 9 bases at J; junction bases unmatched: 14. The germline CDR1 and CDR2 sequences are MDHEN and SYDVKM. The CDR3 totals 16 residues. As DNA, the CDR3 is TGTGCCAGCAGTTTGGGGGGGTCGAGAGGGGTCGGTGAGCAGTTCTTC. It is translated as CASSLGGSRGVGEQFF.

J is TRBJ2-5 and V is TRBV5-1; possibly TRBD1 for D (6 bases). Germline CDR1 reads SGHRS; CDR2 reads YFSETQ. The CDR3 extends over 13 amino acids. Trimming removed 0 bases from V and 5 bases from J, with 8 bases in between. The CDR3 sequence is CASSLVGGETQYF. For the CDR3, the DNA is TGCGCCAGCAGCTTGGTAGGGGGTGAGACCCAGTACTTC.

V and J are TRBV6-5 and TRBJ2-7; D gene unclear. CDR1 MNHEY and CDR2 SVGAGI come from the germline V gene. This CDR3 region has 13 residues. V shed 5 bases and J shed 3 bases, with 11 bases lying between them. CDR3 region: CASSRSDIYEQYF. CDR3 coding DNA: TGTGCCAGCAGTCGGTCCGACATCTACGAGCAGTACTTC.

V is TRBV7-2 and J is TRBJ2-1, with TRBD2 identical over 13 bases. The ends lost 5 bases at V and 2 bases at J; junction bases unmatched: 3. The germline gives CDR1 SGHTA, CDR2 FQGNSA. CDR3 size: 16 residues. CDR3 region: CASSRGLAGTYNEQFF. CDR3 in DNA: TGTGCCAGCAGCCGGGGACTAGCGGGAACCTACAATGAGCAGTTCTTC. The full variable domain, completed using reference TRBV7-2 and TRBJ2-1, is GAGVSQSPSNKVTEKGKDVELRCDPISGHTALYWYRQSLGQGLEFLIYFQGNSAPDKSGLPSDRFSAERTGGSVSTLTIQRTQQEDSAVYLCASSRGLAGTYNEQFFGPGTRLTVL.

The V call is TRBV5-8, the J call TRBJ2-2, with TRBD1 identical over 9 bases. Germline CDR1 reads SGHTS; CDR2 reads YDEGEE. V was clipped by 6 bases and J by 4 bases; unmatched bases: 10. There are 16 residues in the CDR3. The CDR3 nucleotides read TGTGCCAGCAATTACGACAGGGGGGGCGGCACCGGGGAGCTGTTTTTT. As protein: CASNYDRGGGTGELFF.